These 19 T cell receptor beta chains were sequenced from one sample in a study of T cells after yellow fever vaccination. TCRdb reprocessed the 5' RACE reads via MiXCR and lists one record per CDR3 protein. Of roughly 500,000 distinct CDR3 sequences listed, about 19% are singletons. Sample: PBMCs, taken 15 days after the yellow fever booster vaccination. The receptors originated from a man aged 30 to 45 who received the YFV17D yellow fever vaccine.

This clonotype came up a few times. The genes are TRBV18 and TRBJ2-1; 10 bases match TRBD1. J gave up 6 bases and V 3 bases, and 8 bases lay outside the gene matches. CDR3 size: 16 residues. Germline loops: CDR1 KGHSH, CDR2 LQKENI. The CDR3 DNA sequence: TGTGCCAGCTCACCGGTGGGACAGGGGCCGGTCAATGAGCAGTTCTTC. It specifies CASSPVGQGPVNEQFF.

In its sample, this clonotype was seen a few times. The chain couples TRBV7-3 to TRBJ1-2, with no clear D. CDR3 length: 15 residues. The V end was cut by 5 bases, the J end by 5 bases, with 18 bases between. Germline loops: CDR1 SGHTA, CDR2 FQGTGA. In nucleotides, the CDR3 is TGTGCCAGCAGCCGCACCGCAACTGGGGATTATGGCTACACCTTC. Residues: CASSRTATGDYGYTF.

The sample holds a few counts of this clonotype. This chain uses TRBV6-6 with TRBJ2-1; 7 bases line up with TRBD2. With V trimmed by 6 bases and J by 10 bases, 9 bases remained unmatched. Germline values: CDR1 MNHNY, CDR2 SVGAGI (reference sequence). There are 13 residues in the CDR3. The CDR3 spells CASRGGQVREQFF. In nucleotides, the CDR3 is TGTGCCAGCAGGGGAGGGCAGGTCCGCGAGCAGTTCTTC.

The chain uses TRBV5-6 and TRBJ2-2, with D possibly TRBD2 on 6 matching bases. The CDR3 loop spans 16 amino acids. The V and J ends lost 5 bases and 0 bases respectively, with 14 bases between them. The V gene's germline CDR1 is SGHDT and CDR2 YYEEEE. In DNA, the CDR3 is TGTGCCAGCAGTCCCCTCGGAGGGGCGAACACCGGGGAGCTGTTTTTT. Amino acid sequence: CASSPLGGANTGELFF.

This rearrangement joins TRBV25-1 to TRBJ1-1; D gene uncertain. Germline V gives CDR1 MGHDK, CDR2 SYGVNS. Between the trimmed V and J ends, which lost 2 bases and 4 bases, there was a span of 11 bases. This CDR3 comprises 14 residues. The CDR3 protein is CASSEVRWGTEAFF. CDR3 nucleotides: TGTGCCAGCAGTGAAGTAAGATGGGGCACTGAAGCTTTCTTT.

The chain is built from TRBV18 and TRBJ1-6; 9 positions agree with TRBD1. The CDR3 length is 15 residues. Germline CDR1 and CDR2: KGHSH and LQKENI. The J segment lost 5 bases and the V segment lost 4 bases, leaving 3 bases of the junction unmatched. CDR3 loop: CASSQGQGNNSPLHF. The CDR3 DNA is TGTGCCAGCTCACAAGGACAGGGGAATAATTCACCCCTCCACTTT.

The CDR3 sequence is CASRLTPGQAPYEQYF. For the CDR3, the DNA is TGTGCCAGCAGATTAACACCGGGACAGGCTCCCTACGAGCAGTACTTC. The chain joins TRBV2 to TRBJ2-7, with TRBD1 matching 8 bases. V trimming: 6 bases; J trimming: 2 bases; junction bases outside the gene matches: 12. The CDR3 length is 16 residues. The germline V gene encodes CDR1 SNHLY and CDR2 FYNNEI.

This clonotype came up a few times. The chain is built from TRBV11-2 and TRBJ2-2; D might be TRBD2 (6 bases). The ends were cut back, 3 bases at V and 1 base at J, with 9 bases in the middle. The germline V gene encodes CDR1 SGHAT and CDR2 FQNNGV. The CDR3 length is 15 residues. This CDR3 is CASSFNSGNTGELFF. CDR3 bases: TGTGCCAGCAGCTTTAATAGCGGGAACACCGGGGAGCTGTTTTTT.

CDR3 region: CASSPRQSNYGYTF. In nucleotides, the CDR3 is TGTGCCAGCAGCCCCCGACAGTCGAACTATGGCTACACCTTC. V is TRBV3-1 and J is TRBJ1-2; perhaps TRBD1 as D (5 bases). CDR3 length: 14 residues. V was trimmed by 4 bases and J by 2 bases, leaving 11 bases between them. The V gene's germline CDR1 is LGHDT and CDR2 YNNKEL (reference sequence).

This chain links TRBV11-2 with TRBJ2-2; possibly TRBD1 or TRBD2 for D (5 bases each). There are 18 residues in the CDR3. Germline V gene data show CDR1 as SGHAT and CDR2 as FQNNGV. Trimming shortened V by 4 bases and J by 4 bases, and 22 bases separated the two germline ends. The CDR3 DNA reads TGTGCCAGCAGCTCATCCCCAGCGGCTCGGGGCTCCACCGGGGAGCTGTTTTTT. Protein: CASSSSPAARGSTGELFF.

The chain combines TRBV5-1 with TRBJ2-1, with TRBD2 identical over 9 bases. CDR1 and CDR2 (germline): SGHRS, YFSETQ. Trimming cost V 0 bases and J 1 base; bases outside gene matches: 11. The CDR3 is 19 amino acids. The chain's CDR3 is CASSLAPAGGAQSYNEQFF. As DNA, the CDR3 is TGCGCCAGCAGCTTGGCACCAGCGGGAGGTGCCCAATCCTACAATGAGCAGTTCTTC.

This clonotype was detected only a few times. The chain carries TRBV7-2 and TRBJ1-5; 8 nucleotides align to TRBD1. Germline CDR1 is SGHTA and CDR2 is FQGNSA. This CDR3 is built from 14 residues. Trimming at V came to 5 bases and at J to 9 bases, leaving 9 bases not matched to a gene. CDR3 region: CASSQGAGKGPQHF. In DNA form, the CDR3 reads TGTGCCAGCAGCCAGGGGGCGGGGAAGGGGCCCCAGCATTTT.

This clonotype was seen a few times. This chain links TRBV3-1 with TRBJ2-3; 7 bases are shared with TRBD1. The CDR3 has 15 residues. Germline-derived CDR1 and CDR2 are LGHDT and YNNKEL (reference sequence). With V trimmed by 2 bases and J by 0 bases, 2 bases remained unmatched. CDR3 in DNA: TGTGCCAGCAGCCAACCAGGGGGTAGCACAGATACGCAGTATTTT. Encoded protein: CASSQPGGSTDTQYF.

In DNA, the CDR3 is TGCGCCAGCAGCACGGGACAGGGGGGCACCGGGGAGCTGTTTTTT. Its translation: CASSTGQGGTGELFF. The V gene is TRBV5-1, the J gene TRBJ2-2; 11 bases line up with TRBD1. CDR1 SGHRS and CDR2 YFSETQ come from the germline V gene. The CDR3 runs 15 residues. Trimming at V came to 4 bases and at J to 4 bases, leaving 3 bases not matched to a gene.

The table lists this clonotype with a few counts. This chain links TRBV10-2 with TRBJ2-7, with D possibly TRBD2 on 5 matching bases. The ends were cut back, 3 bases at V and 5 bases at J, with 17 bases in the middle. Germline V gene data show CDR1 as WSHSY and CDR2 as SAAADI. CDR3 length: 15 residues. The CDR3 sequence: CASSERERARHEQYF. In DNA, the CDR3 is TGCGCCAGCAGTGAAAGGGAGAGGGCGAGGCACGAGCAGTACTTC.

This chain links TRBV2 with TRBJ2-7; no definite D call. Germline CDR1 reads SNHLY; CDR2 reads FYNNEI. The CDR3 consists of 13 residues. The V end was cut by 4 bases, the J end by 0 bases, with 7 bases between. The CDR3 reads CASSAPASYEQYF. CDR3 nucleotide sequence: TGTGCCAGCAGTGCCCCCGCCTCCTACGAGCAGTACTTC.

This clonotype was observed a few times. The DNA for the CDR3 is TGCAGTGCTATCCCAGCGGGAGGGCCGTCGGGGCAAGAGACCCAGTACTTC. Its protein product is CSAIPAGGPSGQETQYF. The rearrangement links TRBV20-1 to TRBJ2-5, with 10 bases lining up with TRBD2. V was clipped by 4 bases and J by 2 bases; unmatched bases: 13. The germline V gene has CDR1 DFQATT and CDR2 SNEGSKA (reference sequence). The CDR3 loop spans 17 amino acids.

The rearrangement uses TRBV20-1 and TRBJ2-1; 12 bases fit TRBD2. Germline trimming cut 3 bases from V and 2 bases from J; bases unmatched to any gene: 14. This CDR3 is built from 19 residues. Looked up from germline, CDR1 is DFQATT and CDR2 is SNEGSKA (reference sequence). The DNA for the CDR3 is TGCAGTGCTAGGTTTATCACTAGCGGGAGGCCGGTAGCCTACAATGAGCAGTTCTTC. Translation gives CSARFITSGRPVAYNEQFF.

The chain is built from TRBV28 and TRBJ2-3, with 11 bases fitting TRBD2. The V gene end was trimmed by 7 bases and the J gene end by 7 bases; junction bases not matched to a gene: 4. The CDR3 totals 13 residues. The germline CDR1 and CDR2 sequences are MDHEN and SYDVKM. The CDR3 here is CASTSGGIYTQYF. CDR3 coding DNA: TGTGCCAGCACTAGCGGGGGGATTTATACGCAGTATTTT.